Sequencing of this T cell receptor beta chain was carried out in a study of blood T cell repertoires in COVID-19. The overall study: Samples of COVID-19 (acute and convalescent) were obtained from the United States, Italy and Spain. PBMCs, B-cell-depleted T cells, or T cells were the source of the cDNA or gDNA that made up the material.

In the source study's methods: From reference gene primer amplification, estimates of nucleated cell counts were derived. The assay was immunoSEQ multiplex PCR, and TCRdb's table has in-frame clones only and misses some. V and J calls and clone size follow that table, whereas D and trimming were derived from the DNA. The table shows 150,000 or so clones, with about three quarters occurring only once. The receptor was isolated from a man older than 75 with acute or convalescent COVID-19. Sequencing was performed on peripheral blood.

As DNA, the CDR3 is TGTGCCAGCAGCCTGGACAGGGAGACCCAGTACTTC. Translating gives CASSLDRETQYF. The rearrangement links TRBV5-5 to TRBJ2-5, with TRBD1 matching 7 bases. J lost 5 bases, V lost 4 bases, and 2 bases had no gene match. The CDR3 totals 12 residues. Germline values: CDR1 SGHKS, CDR2 YYEKEE (reference sequence).